These 2 T cell receptor beta chains came from one sample sequenced in a study of metastatic and nonmetastatic thyroid tumors. There were no patients who had received any treatment before thyroid surgery. With MiXCR, TCRdb reprocessed the PCR reads. The sample lists roughly 15,000 clones; approximately 24% were seen once. The sequenced sample consisted of tumor tissue. The receptors shown here come from a female donor with papillary thyroid cancer or a benign thyroid nodule (not recorded which). Some clones in this sample may be carry-over from other donors' samples.

This clone is medium-sized by share. The chain links TRBV6-2 or TRBV6-3 to TRBJ1-6; possible D gene TRBD1, 6 bases. Germline CDR1 reads MNHEY; CDR2 reads SVGEGT. Trimming left V 6 bases short and J 7 bases short, with 13 bases between. This CDR3 comprises 14 residues. The CDR3 loop is CASRGGVENSPLHF. The CDR3 nucleotides are TGTGCCAGCAGAGGGGGGGTAGAAAATTCACCCCTCCACTTT.

This clone is labeled medium-sized. CDR3 loop: CASSTRQGVREQYF. CDR3 DNA sequence: TGTGCCAGCAGTACTCGACAGGGAGTAAGGGAGCAGTACTTC. J is TRBJ2-7 and V is TRBV12-3 or TRBV12-4; 7 positions match TRBD1. The CDR3 spans 14 residues. V shed 5 bases and J 7 bases; nucleotides not matched to a gene: 11.